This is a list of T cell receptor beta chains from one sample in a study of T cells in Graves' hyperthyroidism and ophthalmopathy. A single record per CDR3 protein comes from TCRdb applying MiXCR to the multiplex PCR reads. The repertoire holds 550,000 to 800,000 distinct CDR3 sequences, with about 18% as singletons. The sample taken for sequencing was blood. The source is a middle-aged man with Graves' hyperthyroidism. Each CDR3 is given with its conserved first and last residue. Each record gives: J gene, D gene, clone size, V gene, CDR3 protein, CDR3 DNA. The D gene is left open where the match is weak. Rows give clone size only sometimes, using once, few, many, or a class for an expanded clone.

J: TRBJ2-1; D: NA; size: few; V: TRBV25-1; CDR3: CASIAPGGSSYNEQFF; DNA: TGTGCCAGCATTGCGCCCGGGGGAAGCTCCTACAATGAGCAGTTCTTC
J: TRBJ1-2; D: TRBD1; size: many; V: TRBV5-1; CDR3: CASSYDRDGYTF; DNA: TGCGCCAGCAGCTATGACAGGGATGGCTACACCTTC
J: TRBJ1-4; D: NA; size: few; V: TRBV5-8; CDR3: CASSQRTTNEKLFF; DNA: TGTGCCAGCAGCCAACGAACAACTAATGAAAAACTGTTTTTT
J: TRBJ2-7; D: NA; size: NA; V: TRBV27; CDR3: CASSPQGTTARQYF; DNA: TGTGCCAGCAGTCCACAAGGGACAACGGCCCGGCAGTACTTC
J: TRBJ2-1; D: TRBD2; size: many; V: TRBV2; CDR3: CASSERGLAGGAGQFF; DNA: TGTGCCAGCAGTGAAAGGGGACTAGCGGGAGGCGCGGGGCAGTTCTTC
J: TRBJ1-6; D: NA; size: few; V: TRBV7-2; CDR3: CASSFTQGTQWPLHF; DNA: TGTGCCAGCAGCTTCACCCAGGGGACGCAATGGCCCCTCCACTTT
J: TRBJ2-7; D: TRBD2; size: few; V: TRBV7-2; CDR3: CASSLILAPGDEQYF; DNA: TGTGCCAGCAGCTTAATACTAGCGCCAGGCGACGAGCAGTACTTC
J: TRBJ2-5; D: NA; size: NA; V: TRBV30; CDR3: CAWSAGPQETQYF; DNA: TGTGCCTGGAGCGCAGGGCCCCAAGAGACCCAGTACTTC
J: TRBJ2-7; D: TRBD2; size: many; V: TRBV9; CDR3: CASAPLAGEGEQYF; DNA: TGTGCCAGCGCCCCATTAGCGGGAGAAGGCGAGCAGTACTTC
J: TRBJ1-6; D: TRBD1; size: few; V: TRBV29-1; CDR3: CSVAVDRASPLHF; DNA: TGCAGCGTTGCAGTTGACAGGGCTTCACCCCTCCACTTT
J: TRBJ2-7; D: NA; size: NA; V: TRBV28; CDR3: CASSGQMTTYEQYF; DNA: TGTGCCAGCTCCGGACAGATGACCACCTACGAGCAGTACTTC
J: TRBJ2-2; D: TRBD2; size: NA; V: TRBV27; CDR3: CASSFGLANTGELFF; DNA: TGTGCCAGCAGTTTTGGACTAGCTAACACCGGGGAGCTGTTTTTT
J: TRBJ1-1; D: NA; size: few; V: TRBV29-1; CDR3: CSVGDGSYTEAFF; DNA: TGCAGCGTTGGGGACGGCAGCTACACTGAAGCTTTCTTT
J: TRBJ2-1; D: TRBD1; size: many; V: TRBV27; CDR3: CASSLGTGYPDEQFF; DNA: TGTGCCAGCAGTTTAGGGACAGGGTATCCAGATGAGCAGTTCTTC
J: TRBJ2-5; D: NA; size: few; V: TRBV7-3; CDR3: CASSSIEGETQYF; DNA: TGTGCCAGCAGCTCCATTGAGGGAGAGACCCAGTACTTC
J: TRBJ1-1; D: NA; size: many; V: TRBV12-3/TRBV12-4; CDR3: CASSSGHKNTEAFF; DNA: TGTGCCAGCAGTTCGGGACACAAGAACACTGAAGCTTTCTTT
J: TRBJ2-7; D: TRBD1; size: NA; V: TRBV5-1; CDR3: CASSFGTDAYEQYF; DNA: TGCGCCAGCAGCTTCGGGACAGATGCCTACGAGCAGTACTTC
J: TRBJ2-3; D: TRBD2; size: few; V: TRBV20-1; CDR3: CSATGLAGTHTDTQYF; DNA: TGCAGTGCAACGGGACTAGCGGGCACGCACACAGATACGCAGTATTTT
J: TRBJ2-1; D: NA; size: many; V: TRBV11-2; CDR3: CASSLEQRVRQFF; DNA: TGTGCCAGCAGCTTAGAACAGAGAGTACGTCAGTTCTTC
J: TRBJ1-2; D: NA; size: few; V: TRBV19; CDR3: CASSPIEQTNYGYTF; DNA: TGTGCCAGTAGCCCGATTGAGCAGACTAACTATGGCTACACCTTC
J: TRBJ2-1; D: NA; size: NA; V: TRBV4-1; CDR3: CASSQEGRTKNEQFF; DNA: TGCGCCAGCAGCCAAGAAGGGCGGACGAAGAATGAGCAGTTCTTC
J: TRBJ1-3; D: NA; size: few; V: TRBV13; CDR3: CASSSRDLGNTIYF; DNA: TGTGCCAGCAGCTCCCGGGACCTTGGAAACACCATATATTTT
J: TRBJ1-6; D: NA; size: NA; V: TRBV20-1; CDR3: CSARTRGRGSPLHF; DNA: TGCAGTGCTAGAACCAGGGGAAGAGGTTCACCCCTCCACTTT
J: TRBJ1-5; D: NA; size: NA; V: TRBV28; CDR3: CASSLNPPPLAPQHF; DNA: TGTGCCAGCAGTTTGAACCCCCCCCCTCTTGCGCCCCAGCATTTT
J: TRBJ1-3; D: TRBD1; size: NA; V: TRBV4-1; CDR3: CASSQVAGTAGNTIYF; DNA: TGCGCCAGCAGCCAAGTAGCCGGGACAGCTGGAAACACCATATATTTT
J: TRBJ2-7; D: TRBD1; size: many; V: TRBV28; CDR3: CASSHRLDRGSYEQYF; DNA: TGTGCCAGCAGTCACCGATTGGACAGGGGGAGCTACGAGCAGTACTTC
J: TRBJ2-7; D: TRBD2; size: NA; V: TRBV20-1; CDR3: CSARDRVAGGYEQYF; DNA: TGCAGTGCTAGAGATAGAGTAGCGGGAGGCTACGAGCAGTACTTC
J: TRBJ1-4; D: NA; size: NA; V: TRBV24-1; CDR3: CATSDGGEKLFF; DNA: TGTGCCACCAGTGATGGAGGTGAAAAACTGTTTTTT
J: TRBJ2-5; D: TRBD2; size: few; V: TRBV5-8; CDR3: CASSLLLAGAGQETQYF; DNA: TGTGCCAGCAGCCTACTATTAGCGGGAGCGGGGCAAGAGACCCAGTACTTC
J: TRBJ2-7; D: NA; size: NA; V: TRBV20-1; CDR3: CSARQSASGLQQYF; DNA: TGCAGTGCTAGACAGTCGGCCTCTGGCTTACAGCAGTACTTC
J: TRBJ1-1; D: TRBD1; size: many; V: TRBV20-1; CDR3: CSARERTGPNTEAFF; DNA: TGCAGTGCTAGAGAGCGGACAGGGCCGAACACTGAAGCTTTCTTT
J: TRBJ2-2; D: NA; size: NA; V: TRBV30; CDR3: CAWSGGSVRELFF; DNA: TGTGCCTGGAGTGGGGGTAGCGTCCGGGAGCTGTTTTTT
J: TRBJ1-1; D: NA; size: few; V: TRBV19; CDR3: CASNLRNTEAFF; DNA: TGTGCCAGTAATCTAAGAAACACTGAAGCTTTCTTT
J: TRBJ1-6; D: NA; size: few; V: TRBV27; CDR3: CASSFLPPGPGDSPLHF; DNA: TGTGCCAGCAGTTTTCTCCCCCCGGGACCGGGAGATTCACCCCTCCACTTT
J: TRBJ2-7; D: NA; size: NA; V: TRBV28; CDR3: CASSLSGNPYEQYF; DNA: TGTGCCAGCAGTTTATCAGGGAATCCCTACGAGCAGTACTTC
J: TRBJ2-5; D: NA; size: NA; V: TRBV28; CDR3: CASSPRWAGSQETQYF; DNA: TGTGCCAGCAGCCCTCGTTGGGCGGGCTCACAAGAGACCCAGTACTTC
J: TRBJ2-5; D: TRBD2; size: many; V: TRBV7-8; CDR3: CASSQGVVAGGPGETQYF; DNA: TGTGCCAGCAGCCAAGGGGTGGTAGCGGGAGGGCCAGGGGAGACCCAGTACTTC